Each of the 5 T cell receptor beta chains below was sequenced from the same sample in a study of blood T cell repertoires in COVID-19. TCRdb's table, derived via immunoSEQ multiplex PCR, lists solely in-frame clones and lacks some. The table has some 200,000 clones, around 80% seen once. Input material: peripheral blood. All receptors come from a woman aged 40-49 years with acute or convalescent COVID-19.

The chain carries TRBV5-1 and TRBJ1-4; 7 nucleotides line up with TRBD1. With 1 base clipped from V and 5 bases from J, the junction kept 5 bases outside the gene matches. This CDR3 comprises 15 residues. Per the germline V gene, CDR1 is SGHRS and CDR2 is YFSETQ. The DNA of the CDR3 is TGCGCCAGCAGCTTGTATGCAGGGGGGAATGAAAAACTGTTTTTT. Translated, it gives CASSLYAGGNEKLFF.

The chain links TRBV3-1 (or the pseudogene TRBV3-2) to TRBJ2-7; possibly TRBD1 for D (5 bases). The V and J ends lost 2 bases and 4 bases respectively, with 12 bases between them. There are 14 residues in the CDR3. Germline assignment: CDR1 LGHDT and CDR2 YNNKEL (reference sequence). The CDR3: CASSQWGRIYEQYF. The CDR3 DNA follows: TGTGCCAGCAGCCAATGGGGCAGGATATACGAGCAGTACTTC.

This sequence joins TRBV11-3 and TRBJ2-7; D perhaps matches TRBD2 (6 bases). The germline CDR1 and CDR2 sequences are SGHNT and YENEEA. The CDR3 has 14 amino acids. V was shortened by 4 bases and J by 7 bases, with 17 bases between the two germline ends. CDR3 DNA sequence: TGTGCCAGCAGCTCCGGGAGTCCAAGAGGGGAGCAGTACTTC. Protein sequence: CASSSGSPRGEQYF.

The V call is TRBV11-3, the J call TRBJ2-5, with D possibly TRBD2 on 5 matching bases. CDR1 is SGHNT, CDR2 YENEEA, per germline. The CDR3 is made up of 17 amino acids. Trimming pared 5 bases from V and 2 bases from J, leaving 21 bases between. This CDR3 reads CASSPGLPGFGQETQYF. CDR3 bases: TGTGCCAGCAGCCCCGGCCTTCCGGGGTTTGGTCAAGAGACCCAGTACTTC.

The chain couples TRBV5-4 to TRBJ2-2; 7 positions agree with TRBD2. Looked up from germline, CDR1 is SGHNT and CDR2 is YYREEE (reference sequence). With V trimmed by 0 bases and J by 7 bases, 3 bases remained unmatched. The CDR3 sequence is 14 residues long. CDR3 in amino acids: CASSLAGGVGELFF. The DNA of the CDR3 is TGTGCCAGCAGCTTGGCGGGGGGAGTCGGGGAGCTGTTTTTT.